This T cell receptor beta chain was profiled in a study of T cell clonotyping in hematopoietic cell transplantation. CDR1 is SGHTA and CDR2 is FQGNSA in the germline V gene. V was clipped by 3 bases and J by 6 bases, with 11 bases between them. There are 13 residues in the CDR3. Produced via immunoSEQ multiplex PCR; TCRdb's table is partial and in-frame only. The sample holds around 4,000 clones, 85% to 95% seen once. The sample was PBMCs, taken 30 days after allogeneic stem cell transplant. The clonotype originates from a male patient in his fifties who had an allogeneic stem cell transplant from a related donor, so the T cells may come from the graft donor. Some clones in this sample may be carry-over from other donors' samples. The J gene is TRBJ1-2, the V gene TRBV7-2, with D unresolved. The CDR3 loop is CASSLEDGDGYTF. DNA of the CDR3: TGTGCCAGCAGCTTGGAGGACGGTGATGGCTACACCTTC.